Sequencing of this T cell receptor beta chain was carried out in a study of shared clonotypes between healthy human individuals. CDR1 and CDR2 (germline): MNHEY, SVGAGI. The CDR3 totals 13 residues. With V trimmed by 6 bases and J by 8 bases, 7 bases remained unmatched. Donors were healthy HIV-negative adults without recently reported acute infections or vaccinations. For each subset, genomic DNA was distributed in equal portions over several immunoSEQ plates. Clones were read by immunoSEQ multiplex PCR, and TCRdb kept only the in-frame ones, dropping some. Among 2 million to 3 million clones listed, approximately 90% were seen once.

The TCR originated in a man aged 18 to 30 in good health. The material sequenced was naive CD4+ T cells sorted from blood. The subset denotes: CD45RA+ positively selected. The chain recombines TRBV6-5 with TRBJ1-2; 9 nucleotides agree with TRBD1. As DNA, the CDR3 is TGTGCCAGCAGATTACAGGGGGCGCGGGGCTACACCTTC. This translates into CASRLQGARGYTF.